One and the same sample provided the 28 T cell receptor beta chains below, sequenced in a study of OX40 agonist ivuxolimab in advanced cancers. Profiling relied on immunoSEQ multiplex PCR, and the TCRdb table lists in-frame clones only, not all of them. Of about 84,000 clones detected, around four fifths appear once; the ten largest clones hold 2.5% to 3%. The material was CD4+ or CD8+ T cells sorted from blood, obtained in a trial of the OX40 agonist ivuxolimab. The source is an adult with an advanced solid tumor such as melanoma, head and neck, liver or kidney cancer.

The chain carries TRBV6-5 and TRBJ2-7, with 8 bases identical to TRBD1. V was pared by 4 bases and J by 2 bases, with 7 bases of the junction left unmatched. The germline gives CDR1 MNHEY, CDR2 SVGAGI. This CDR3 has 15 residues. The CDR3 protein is CASSSPGGGAYEQYV. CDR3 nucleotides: TGTGCCAGCAGTTCTCCAGGGGGCGGGGCCTACGAGCAGTACGTC.

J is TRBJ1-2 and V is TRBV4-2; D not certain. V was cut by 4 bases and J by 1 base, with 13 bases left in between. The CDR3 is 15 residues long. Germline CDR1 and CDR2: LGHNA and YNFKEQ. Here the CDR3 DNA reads TGTGCCAGCAGCCCCGGGAACGGTATTAACTATGGCTACACCTTC. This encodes CASSPGNGINYGYTF.

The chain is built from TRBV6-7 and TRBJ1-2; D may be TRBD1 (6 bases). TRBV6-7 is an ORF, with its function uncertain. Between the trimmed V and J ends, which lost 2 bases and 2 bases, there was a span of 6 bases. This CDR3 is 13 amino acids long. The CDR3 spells CASSYQGNYGYTF. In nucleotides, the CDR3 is TGTGCCAGCAGTTACCAGGGGAACTATGGCTACACCTTC.

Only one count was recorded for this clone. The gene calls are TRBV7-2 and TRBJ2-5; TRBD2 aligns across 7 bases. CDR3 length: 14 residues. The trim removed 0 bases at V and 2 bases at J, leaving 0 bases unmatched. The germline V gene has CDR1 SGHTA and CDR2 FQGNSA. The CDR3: CASSLAGGQETQYF. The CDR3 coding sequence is TGTGCCAGCAGCTTAGCGGGGGGGCAAGAGACCCAGTACTTC.

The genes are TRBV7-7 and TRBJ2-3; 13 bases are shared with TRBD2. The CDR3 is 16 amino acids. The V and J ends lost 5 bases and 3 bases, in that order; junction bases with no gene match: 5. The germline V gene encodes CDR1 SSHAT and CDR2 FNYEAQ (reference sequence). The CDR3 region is CASSPGLAGETDTQYF. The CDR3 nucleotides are TGTGCCAGCAGCCCTGGACTAGCGGGGGAAACAGATACGCAGTATTTT. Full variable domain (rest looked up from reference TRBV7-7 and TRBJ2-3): GAGVSQSPRYKVTKRGQDVTLRCDPISSHATLYWYQQALGQGPEFLTYFNYEAQPDKSGLPSDRFSAERPEGSISTLTIQRTEQRDSAMYRCASSPGLAGETDTQYFGPGTRLTVL.

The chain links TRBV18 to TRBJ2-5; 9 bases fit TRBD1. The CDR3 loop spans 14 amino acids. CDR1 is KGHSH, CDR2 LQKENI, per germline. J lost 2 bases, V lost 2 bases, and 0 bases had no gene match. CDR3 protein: CASSPGTGQETQYF. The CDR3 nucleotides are TGTGCCAGCTCACCAGGGACAGGGCAAGAGACCCAGTACTTC.

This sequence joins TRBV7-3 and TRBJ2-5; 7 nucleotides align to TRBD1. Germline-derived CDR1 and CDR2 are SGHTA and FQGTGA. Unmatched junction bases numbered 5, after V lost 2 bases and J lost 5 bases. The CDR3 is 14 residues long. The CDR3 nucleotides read TGTGCCAGCAGCTTAGTAGGGGGCGGGGAGACCCAGTACTTC. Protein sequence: CASSLVGGGETQYF.

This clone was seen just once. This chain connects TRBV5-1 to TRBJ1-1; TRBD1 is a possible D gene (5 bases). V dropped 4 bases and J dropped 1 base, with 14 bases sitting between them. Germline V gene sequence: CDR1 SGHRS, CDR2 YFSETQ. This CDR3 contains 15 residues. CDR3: CASSPRAGKNTEAFF. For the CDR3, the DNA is TGCGCCAGCAGCCCCCGGGCAGGGAAGAACACTGAAGCTTTCTTT. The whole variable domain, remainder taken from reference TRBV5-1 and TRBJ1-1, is KAGVTQTPRYLIKTRGQQVTLSCSPISGHRSVSWYQQTPGQGLQFLFEYFSETQRNKGNFPGRFSGRQFSNSRSEMNVSTLELGDSALYLCASSPRAGKNTEAFFGQGTRLTVV.

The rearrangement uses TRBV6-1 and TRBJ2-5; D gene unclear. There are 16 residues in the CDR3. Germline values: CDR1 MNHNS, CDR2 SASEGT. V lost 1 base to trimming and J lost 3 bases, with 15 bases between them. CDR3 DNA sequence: TGTGCCAGCAGTGAAGGGATTTCGTACACCGAAGAGACCCAGTACTTC. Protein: CASSEGISYTEETQYF.

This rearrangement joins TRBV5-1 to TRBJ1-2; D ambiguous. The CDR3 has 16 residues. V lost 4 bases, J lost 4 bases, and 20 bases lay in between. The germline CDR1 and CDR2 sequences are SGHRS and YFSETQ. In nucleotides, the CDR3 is TGCGCCAGCAGCCCCCAGTTAGGGCCCGAGGGCTATGGCTACACCTTC. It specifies CASSPQLGPEGYGYTF.

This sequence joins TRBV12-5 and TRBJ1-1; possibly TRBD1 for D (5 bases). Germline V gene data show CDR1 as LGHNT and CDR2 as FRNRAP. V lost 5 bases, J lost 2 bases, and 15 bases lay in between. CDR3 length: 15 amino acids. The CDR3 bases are TGTGCTAGTGGTCCGTCGACAGTCCCCAACACTGAAGCTTTCTTT. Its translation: CASGPSTVPNTEAFF. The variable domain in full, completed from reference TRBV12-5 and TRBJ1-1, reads DARVTQTPRHKVTEMGQEVTMRCQPILGHNTVFWYRQTMMQGLELLAYFRNRAPLDDSGMPKDRFSAEMPDATLATLKIQPSEPRDSAVYFCASGPSTVPNTEAFFGQGTRLTVV.

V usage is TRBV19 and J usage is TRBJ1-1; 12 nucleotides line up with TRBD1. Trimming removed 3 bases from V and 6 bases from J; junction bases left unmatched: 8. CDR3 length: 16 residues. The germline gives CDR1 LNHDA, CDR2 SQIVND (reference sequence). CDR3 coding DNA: TGTGCCAGTAGTATCCGGGACAGGGGGCGAAGCTCTGAAGCTTTCTTT. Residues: CASSIRDRGRSSEAFF.

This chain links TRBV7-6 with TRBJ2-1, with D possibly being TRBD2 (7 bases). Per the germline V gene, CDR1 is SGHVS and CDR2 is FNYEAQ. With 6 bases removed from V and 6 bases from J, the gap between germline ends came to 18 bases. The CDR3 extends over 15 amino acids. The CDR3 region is CASSARRGAFNEQFF. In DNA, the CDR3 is TGTGCCAGCAGTGCACGACGGGGGGCCTTCAATGAGCAGTTCTTC. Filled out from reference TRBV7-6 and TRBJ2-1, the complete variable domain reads GAGVSQSPRYKVTKRGQDVALRCDPISGHVSLYWYRQALGQGPEFLTYFNYEAQQDKSGLPNDRFSAERPEGSISTLTIQRTEQRDSAMYRCASSARRGAFNEQFFGPGTRLTVL.

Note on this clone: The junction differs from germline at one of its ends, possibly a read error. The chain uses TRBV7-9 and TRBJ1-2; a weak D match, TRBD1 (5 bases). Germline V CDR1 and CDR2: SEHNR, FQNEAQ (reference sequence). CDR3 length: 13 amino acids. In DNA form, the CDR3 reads TGTGCCAGCAGCTTAAGGGGAGACTACGGCTACACCTTC. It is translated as CASSLRGDYGYTF. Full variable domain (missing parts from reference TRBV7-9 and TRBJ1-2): DTGVSQNPRHKITKRGQNVTFRCDPISEHNRLYWYRQTLGQGPEFLTYFQNEAQLEKSRLLSDRFSAERPKGSFSTLEIQRTEQGDSAMYLCASSLRGDYGYTFGSGTRLTVV.

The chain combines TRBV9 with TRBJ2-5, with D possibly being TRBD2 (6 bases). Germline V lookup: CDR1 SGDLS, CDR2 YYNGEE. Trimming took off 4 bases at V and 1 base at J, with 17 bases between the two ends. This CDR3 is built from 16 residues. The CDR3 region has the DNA TGTGCCAGCAGCTCCGGGGGACCGCTTCTCCAAGAGACCCAGTACTTC. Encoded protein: CASSSGGPLLQETQYF. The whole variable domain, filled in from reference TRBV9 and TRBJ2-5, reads DSGVTQTPKHLITATGQRVTLRCSPRSGDLSVYWYQQSLDQGLQFLIQYYNGEERAKGNILERFSAQQFPDLHSELNLSSLELGDSALYFCASSSGGPLLQETQYFGPGTRLLVL.

CDR3 in DNA: TGCAGCGTACGACAGGGGGCTATCTACGAGCAGTACTTC. It translates to CSVRQGAIYEQYF. The rearrangement uses TRBV29-1 and TRBJ2-7; 10 bases line up with TRBD1. V was pared by 6 bases and J by 3 bases, with 5 bases of the junction left unmatched. CDR1 is SQVTM, CDR2 ANQGSEA, per germline. The CDR3 is made up of 13 amino acids.

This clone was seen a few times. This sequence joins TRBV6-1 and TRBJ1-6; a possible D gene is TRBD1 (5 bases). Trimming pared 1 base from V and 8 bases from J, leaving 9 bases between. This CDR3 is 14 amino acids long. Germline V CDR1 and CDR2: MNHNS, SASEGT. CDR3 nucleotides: TGTGCCAGCAGTGAAGTGGCGGGGGATTCACCCCTCCACTTT. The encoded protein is CASSEVAGDSPLHF.

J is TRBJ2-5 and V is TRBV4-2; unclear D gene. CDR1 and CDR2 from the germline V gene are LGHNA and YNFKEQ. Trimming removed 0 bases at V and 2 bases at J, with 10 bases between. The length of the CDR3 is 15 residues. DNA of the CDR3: TGTGCCAGCAGCCAAGAAGCATTCGGGCAAGAGACCCAGTACTTC. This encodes CASSQEAFGQETQYF.

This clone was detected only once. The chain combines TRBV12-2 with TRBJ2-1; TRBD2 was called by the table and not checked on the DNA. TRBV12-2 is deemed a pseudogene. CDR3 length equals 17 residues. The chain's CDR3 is CASRLDTSGAPYNEQFF. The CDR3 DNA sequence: TGTGCAAGTCGCTTAGATACTAGCGGTGCCCCCTACAATGAGCAGTTCTTC.

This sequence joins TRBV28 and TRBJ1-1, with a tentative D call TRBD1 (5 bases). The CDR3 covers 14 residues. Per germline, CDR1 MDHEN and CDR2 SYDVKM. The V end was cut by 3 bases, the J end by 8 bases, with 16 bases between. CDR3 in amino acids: CASSFWPGGVEAFF. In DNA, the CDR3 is TGTGCCAGCAGTTTTTGGCCGGGGGGTGTCGAAGCTTTCTTT.

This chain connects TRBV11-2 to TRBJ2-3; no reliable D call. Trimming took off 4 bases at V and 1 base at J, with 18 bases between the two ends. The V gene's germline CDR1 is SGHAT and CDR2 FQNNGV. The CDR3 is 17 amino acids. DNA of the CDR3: TGTGCCAGCAGCTCCCCTGTTAAGCCCGGTGGCACAGATACGCAGTATTTT. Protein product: CASSSPVKPGGTDTQYF.

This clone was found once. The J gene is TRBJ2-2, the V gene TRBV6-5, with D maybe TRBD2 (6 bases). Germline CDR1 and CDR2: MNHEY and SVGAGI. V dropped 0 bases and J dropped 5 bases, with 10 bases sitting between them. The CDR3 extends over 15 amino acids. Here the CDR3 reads CASSYSTGRTGELFF. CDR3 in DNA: TGTGCCAGCAGTTACTCGACTGGGAGGACCGGGGAGCTGTTTTTT.

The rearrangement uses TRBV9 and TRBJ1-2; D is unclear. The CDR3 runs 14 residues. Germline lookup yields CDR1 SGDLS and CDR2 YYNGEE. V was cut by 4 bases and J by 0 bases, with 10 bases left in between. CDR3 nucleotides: TGTGCCAGCAGCCCCCGTCCAGCTAACTATGGCTACACCTTC. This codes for CASSPRPANYGYTF.

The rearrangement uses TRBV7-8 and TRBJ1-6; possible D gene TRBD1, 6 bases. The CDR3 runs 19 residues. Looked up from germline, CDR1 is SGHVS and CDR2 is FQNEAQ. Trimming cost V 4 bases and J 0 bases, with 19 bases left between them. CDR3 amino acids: CASSSFGGRGSSYNSPLHF. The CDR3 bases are TGTGCCAGCAGCTCATTCGGGGGGCGGGGGAGCTCCTATAATTCACCCCTCCACTTT.

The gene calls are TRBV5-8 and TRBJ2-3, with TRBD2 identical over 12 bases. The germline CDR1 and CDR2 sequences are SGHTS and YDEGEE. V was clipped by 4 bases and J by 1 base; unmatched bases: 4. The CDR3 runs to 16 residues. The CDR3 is CASSPRLAGGTDTQYF. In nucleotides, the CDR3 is TGTGCCAGCAGCCCCCGACTAGCGGGGGGCACAGATACGCAGTATTTT. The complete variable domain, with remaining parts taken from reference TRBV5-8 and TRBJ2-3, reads EAGVTQSPTHLIKTRGQQATLRCSPISGHTSVYWYQQALGLGLQFLLWYDEGEERNRGNFPPRFSGRQFPNYSSELNVNALELEDSALYLCASSPRLAGGTDTQYFGPGTRLTVL.

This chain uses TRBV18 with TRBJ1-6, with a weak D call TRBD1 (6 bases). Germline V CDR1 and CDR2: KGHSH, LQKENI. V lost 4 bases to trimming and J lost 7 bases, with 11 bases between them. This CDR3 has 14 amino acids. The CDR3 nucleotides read TGTGCCAGCTCACTGGGACACCCCAATTCACCCCTCCACTTT. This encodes CASSLGHPNSPLHF. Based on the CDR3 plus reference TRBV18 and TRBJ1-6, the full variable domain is NAGVMQNPRHLVRRRGQEARLRCSPMKGHSHVYWYRQLPEEGLKFMVYLQKENIIDESGMPKERFSAEFPKEGPSILRIQQVVRGDSAAYFCASSLGHPNSPLHFGNGTRLTVT.

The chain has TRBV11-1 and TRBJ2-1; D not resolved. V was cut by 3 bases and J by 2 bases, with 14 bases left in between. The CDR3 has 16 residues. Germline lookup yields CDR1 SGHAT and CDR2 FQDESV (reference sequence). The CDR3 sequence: CASSFGQPSPYNEQFF. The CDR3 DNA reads TGTGCCAGCAGCTTTGGGCAGCCCTCCCCCTACAATGAGCAGTTCTTC.

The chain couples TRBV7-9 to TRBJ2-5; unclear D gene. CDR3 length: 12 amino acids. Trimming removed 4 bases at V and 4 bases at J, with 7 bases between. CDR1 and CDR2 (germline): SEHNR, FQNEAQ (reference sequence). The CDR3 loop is CASSSVRETQYF. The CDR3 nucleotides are TGTGCCAGCAGCTCCGTGCGAGAGACCCAGTACTTC.